A single sample is the source of the 18 T cell receptor beta chains below, sequenced in a study of beta chain features in type 1 diabetes. The investigators reverse transcribed all of the isolated RNA, so they sequenced expressed TCRB transcripts. Using immunoSEQ multiplex PCR, the repertoire was profiled, and TCRdb retains in-frame clones only, with some absent. The sample lists roughly 310,000 clones, around 10% seen once, with more than 0.015% in the top ten. Material: naive CD4+ T cells from blood. The origin of the receptors is a woman in her twenties or thirties in good health.

The chain couples TRBV4-3 to TRBJ1-1; TRBD1 aligns across 10 bases. J lost 0 bases, V lost 0 bases, and 4 bases had no gene match. CDR3 size: 17 residues. Germline V gene lookup returns CDR1 LGHNA and CDR2 YSLEER. The DNA of the CDR3 is TGCGCCAGCAGCCAAGATCCCGGACAGGGGGTGAACACTGAAGCTTTCTTT. Translating gives CASSQDPGQGVNTEAFF.

This chain joins TRBV29-1 and TRBJ1-4; the D gene is possibly TRBD1 (5 bases). V was trimmed by 0 bases and J by 4 bases, leaving 6 bases between them. CDR1 and CDR2 (germline): SQVTM, ANQGSEA. The CDR3 contains 13 residues. CDR3: CSVEEQVNEKLFF. DNA of the CDR3: TGCAGCGTTGAAGAACAGGTTAATGAAAAACTGTTTTTT.

The chain uses TRBV6-5 and TRBJ1-2; no clear D gene. The V end lost 4 bases, the J end lost 4 bases, and 7 bases lay between the germline ends. This CDR3 is built from 12 residues. In germline, CDR1 is MNHEY, CDR2 SVGAGI. DNA for the CDR3: TGTGCCAGCAGTTCCCGGAGCTATGGCTACACCTTC. It translates to CASSSRSYGYTF.

This rearrangement joins TRBV7-3 to TRBJ2-3, with D possibly TRBD1 on 6 matching bases. The CDR3 contains 15 residues. Trimming cost V 4 bases and J 1 base, with 12 bases left between them. The V gene's germline CDR1 is SGHTA and CDR2 FQGTGA. The CDR3 nucleotides are TGTGCCAGCAGCTCCAGGGGTAGGGGCACAGATACGCAGTATTTT. Its protein product is CASSSRGRGTDTQYF.

This clone was seen only a few times. The gene calls are TRBV7-2 and TRBJ2-3; D gene ambiguous. V gave up 3 bases and J gave up 0 bases, with 10 bases separating them. The CDR3 covers 15 residues. Germline CDR1 is SGHTA and CDR2 is FQGNSA. The CDR3 reads CASSLVDSSTDTQYF. CDR3 sequence (DNA): TGTGCCAGCAGCTTGGTCGACTCTAGCACAGATACGCAGTATTTT.

This clone was seen more than once but under ten times. V and J are TRBV7-2 and TRBJ2-6; 10 nucleotides match TRBD1. Unmatched junction bases numbered 4, after V lost 3 bases and J lost 2 bases. The CDR3 spans 17 residues. CDR1 SGHTA and CDR2 FQGNSA come from the germline V gene. The CDR3 sequence: CASSFDRGLTGANVLTF. The CDR3 region has the DNA TGTGCCAGCAGCTTCGACAGGGGGCTTACTGGGGCCAACGTCCTGACTTTC.

This clone appeared a few times. This sequence joins TRBV2 and TRBJ1-4, with a tentative D call TRBD1 (6 bases). This CDR3 region has 13 residues. V shed 6 bases and J shed 7 bases, with 12 bases lying between them. Germline V gives CDR1 SNHLY, CDR2 FYNNEI. The CDR3 is CASRGQSSEKLFF. The DNA of the CDR3 is TGTGCCAGCAGAGGACAGTCTTCTGAAAAACTGTTTTTT. The full variable domain, completed using reference TRBV2 and TRBJ1-4, is EPEVTQTPSHQVTQMGQEVILRCVPISNHLYFYWYRQILGQKVEFLVSFYNNEISEKSEIFDDQFSVERPDGSNFTLKIRSTKLEDSAMYFCASRGQSSEKLFFGSGTQLSVL.

The rearrangement links TRBV10-3 to TRBJ2-4; 7 nucleotides match TRBD2. The CDR3 is 12 residues long. Germline CDR1 and CDR2: ENHRY and SYGVKD. The V segment lost 4 bases and the J segment 6 bases; nucleotides outside the gene matches: 0. The CDR3 spells CAISGEGNIQYF. In DNA form, the CDR3 reads TGTGCCATCAGTGGGGAGGGAAACATTCAGTACTTC.

J is TRBJ1-5 and V is TRBV6-5, with a weak D call TRBD1 (6 bases). From germline, CDR1 is MNHEY and CDR2 SVGAGI. The CDR3 length is 12 residues. With 7 bases removed from V and 9 bases from J, the gap between germline ends came to 13 bases. The DNA of the CDR3 is TGTGCCAGCACCTCAGGGGTGGGGCCCCAGCATTTT. It encodes CASTSGVGPQHF.

This clone came up a few times. The germline gene is not matched at one end of the junction; a read error may be the cause. V usage is TRBV7-7 and J usage is TRBJ2-7; TRBD2 matches 10 bases. The CDR3 spans 15 residues. CDR1 is SSHAT and CDR2 is FNYEAQ in the germline V gene (reference sequence). The CDR3: CASSLGTSESYEQYF. The CDR3 DNA follows: TGTGCTAGCAGCTTAGGGACTAGCGAATCCTACGAGCAGTACTTC.

This clone was observed a handful of times. This chain joins TRBV28 and TRBJ2-1; TRBD2 agrees at 9 bases. V lost 9 bases to trimming and J lost 7 bases; unmatched junction nucleotides: 13. CDR1 and CDR2 from the germline V gene are MDHEN and SYDVKM. The CDR3 length is 15 residues. The CDR3 sequence: CASLGTGLAWNEQFF. The CDR3 bases are TGTGCCAGTCTGGGGACCGGACTAGCGTGGAATGAGCAGTTCTTC.

The chain links TRBV27 to TRBJ1-1; 7 nucleotides match TRBD1. Unmatched junction bases numbered 14, after V lost 4 bases and J lost 9 bases. The germline V gene encodes CDR1 MNHEY and CDR2 SMNVEV (reference sequence). CDR3 size: 15 residues. For the CDR3, the DNA is TGTGCCAGCAGTTCCACAAGACAGGGAGTACGGCAAGCTTTCTTT. Protein sequence: CASSSTRQGVRQAFF.

Only a few counts were recorded for this clone. The chain links TRBV4-2 to TRBJ2-3; D may be TRBD2 (6 bases). V lost 0 bases and J 8 bases, leaving 15 bases between the germline ends. This CDR3 comprises 15 residues. Germline V CDR1 and CDR2: LGHNA, YNFKEQ. CDR3 residues: CASSQDGGRDSTQYF. In DNA, the CDR3 is TGTGCCAGCAGCCAAGATGGTGGTCGGGACTCTACGCAGTATTTT.

About this clone itself: Other DNA sequences in the same sample also yield this CDR3. The chain is built from TRBV10-3 and TRBJ2-3; D may be TRBD1 (5 bases). Trimming cost V 3 bases and J 5 bases, with 6 bases left between them. From germline, CDR1 is ENHRY and CDR2 SYGVKD. The CDR3 has 12 amino acids. The CDR3 sequence is CAISDREDTQYF. DNA for the CDR3: TGTGCCATCAGTGACAGGGAAGATACGCAGTATTTT.

This clone came up a few times. This chain uses TRBV7-3 with TRBJ2-3, with D possibly being TRBD2 (5 bases). The germline V and J ends were trimmed by 2 bases and 0 bases, with 9 bases remaining between them. Germline CDR1 and CDR2: SGHTA and FQGTGA. This CDR3 has 15 residues. The CDR3 sequence: CASSLSGISTDTQYF. CDR3 sequence (DNA): TGTGCCAGCAGCTTATCGGGGATAAGCACAGATACGCAGTATTTT.

This clone was seen more than once but under ten times. The rearrangement links TRBV30 to TRBJ1-4; D is uncertain. CDR3 length: 18 residues. Germline V gene lookup returns CDR1 GTSNPN and CDR2 SVGIG (reference sequence). The ends were cut back, 1 base at V and 4 bases at J, with 22 bases in the middle. The CDR3 loop reads CAWSDVQLYGRLNEKLFF. The CDR3 DNA is TGTGCCTGGAGTGACGTACAGTTGTATGGTCGTCTTAATGAAAAACTGTTTTTT.

Details on this clone: One junction end disagrees with the germline gene, perhaps due to a read error. For the CDR3, the DNA is TGCAACGTTCCCGGGACTAGCGACCAAGAGACCCAGTACTTC. It is translated as CNVPGTSDQETQYF. The V and J genes are TRBV29-1 and TRBJ2-5, with TRBD2 matching 10 bases. There are 14 residues in the CDR3. The germline gives CDR1 SQVTM, CDR2 ANQGSEA.

The chain combines TRBV14 with TRBJ2-7; TRBD2 aligns across 11 bases. This CDR3 region has 15 residues. Losses at the gene ends were 4 bases for V and 7 bases for J; bases not matched to a gene: 9. Germline loops: CDR1 SGHDN, CDR2 FVKESK. CDR3 sequence reads: CASSLAGGSFREQYF. Here the CDR3 DNA reads TGTGCCAGCAGCCTAGCGGGAGGGTCCTTTCGAGAGCAGTACTTC.